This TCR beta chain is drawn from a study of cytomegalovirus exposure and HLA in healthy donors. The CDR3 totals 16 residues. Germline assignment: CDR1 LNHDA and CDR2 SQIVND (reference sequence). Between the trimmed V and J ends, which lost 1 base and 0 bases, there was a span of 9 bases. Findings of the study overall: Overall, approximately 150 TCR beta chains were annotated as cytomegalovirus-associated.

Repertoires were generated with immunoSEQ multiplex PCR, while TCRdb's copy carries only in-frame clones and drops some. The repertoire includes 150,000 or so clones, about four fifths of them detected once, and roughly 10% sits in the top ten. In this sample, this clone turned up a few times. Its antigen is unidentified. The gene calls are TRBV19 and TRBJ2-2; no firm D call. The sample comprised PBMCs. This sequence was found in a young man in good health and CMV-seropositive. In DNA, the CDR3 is TGTGCCAGTAGTATAGTTACTCTACCGAACACCGGGGAGCTGTTTTTT. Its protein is CASSIVTLPNTGELFF.